Listed below are T cell receptor beta chains from one sample, sequenced in a study of T cells in Graves' hyperthyroidism and ophthalmopathy. TCRdb passed the multiplex PCR reads through MiXCR, listing each CDR3 protein once. The sample lists 350,000 to 400,000 distinct CDR3 sequences; about 18% were seen once. Sequenced input: blood. The source of these receptors is a man aged 18 to 29 with Graves' ophthalmopathy. CDR3s include the opening cysteine and the closing phenylalanine or tryptophan. The order of the fields is J gene, CDR3 length, clone size, D gene, V gene, CDR3 protein, CDR3 DNA. The D gene is left open where the match is weak. The size entry is marked missing in some rows and otherwise reads once, few, many or a size class.

j_gene: TRBJ2-1
len: 15
abundance: NA
d_gene: NA
v_gene: TRBV5-5
CDR3aa: CASSLYRVGTNEQFF
CDR3nt: TGTGCCAGCAGCTTGTACAGGGTAGGGACAAATGAGCAGTTCTTC

j_gene: TRBJ1-6
len: 13
abundance: many
d_gene: NA
v_gene: TRBV3-1
CDR3aa: CASSQGGDSPLHF
CDR3nt: TGTGCCAGCAGTCAAGGGGGGGATTCACCCCTCCACTTT

j_gene: TRBJ2-1
len: 15
abundance: NA
d_gene: TRBD2
v_gene: TRBV19
CDR3aa: CASSYSGGGNNEQFF
CDR3nt: TGTGCCAGTAGTTATAGCGGGGGGGGTAACAATGAGCAGTTCTTC

j_gene: TRBJ1-5
len: 13
abundance: many
d_gene: TRBD1
v_gene: TRBV24-1
CDR3aa: CATSSTGGQPQHF
CDR3nt: TGTGCCACCAGTTCGACAGGGGGACAGCCCCAGCATTTT

j_gene: TRBJ1-1
len: 13
abundance: NA
d_gene: NA
v_gene: TRBV19
CDR3aa: CASSKRGDTEAFF
CDR3nt: TGTGCCAGTAGTAAGAGGGGGGACACTGAAGCTTTCTTT

j_gene: TRBJ2-1
len: 15
abundance: few
d_gene: TRBD2
v_gene: TRBV15
CDR3aa: CATSMRGSSYNEQFF
CDR3nt: TGTGCCACCTCCATGCGGGGGAGCTCCTACAATGAGCAGTTCTTC

j_gene: TRBJ1-3
len: 16
abundance: NA
d_gene: TRBD1
v_gene: TRBV4-1
CDR3aa: CASSQLDRVYGNTIYF
CDR3nt: TGCGCCAGCAGCCAATTGGACAGGGTATATGGAAACACCATATATTTT

j_gene: TRBJ1-3
len: 14
abundance: NA
d_gene: NA
v_gene: TRBV4-2
CDR3aa: CASSHGATGNTIYF
CDR3nt: TGTGCCAGCAGCCACGGCGCAACTGGAAACACCATATATTTT

j_gene: TRBJ2-1
len: 14
abundance: NA
d_gene: TRBD1
v_gene: TRBV10-3
CDR3aa: CAISEGEGANEQFF
CDR3nt: TGTGCCATCAGTGAGGGAGAGGGGGCAAATGAGCAGTTCTTC

j_gene: TRBJ2-7
len: 13
abundance: many
d_gene: NA
v_gene: TRBV6-1
CDR3aa: CASSFGTADEQYF
CDR3nt: TGTGCCAGCAGTTTTGGGACCGCAGACGAGCAGTACTTC

j_gene: TRBJ2-3
len: 14
abundance: many
d_gene: NA
v_gene: TRBV11-2
CDR3aa: CASSLDEYSGTQYF
CDR3nt: TGTGCCAGCAGCTTAGATGAGTACAGCGGTACGCAGTATTTT

j_gene: TRBJ2-3
len: 17
abundance: NA
d_gene: TRBD2
v_gene: TRBV15
CDR3aa: CATSRDLLLAGADTQYF
CDR3nt: TGTGCCACCAGCAGAGATCTCCTGCTAGCGGGGGCCGATACGCAGTATTTT

j_gene: TRBJ1-6
len: 16
abundance: NA
d_gene: NA
v_gene: TRBV5-1
CDR3aa: CASSLDRWTYNSPLHF
CDR3nt: TGCGCCAGCAGCTTGGATAGGTGGACCTATAATTCACCCCTCCACTTT

j_gene: TRBJ2-5
len: 16
abundance: many
d_gene: TRBD2
v_gene: TRBV5-8
CDR3aa: CASSSGTRSFVETQYF
CDR3nt: TGTGCCAGCAGCTCCGGGACTAGAAGTTTCGTGGAGACCCAGTACTTC

j_gene: TRBJ1-2
len: 12
abundance: few
d_gene: NA
v_gene: TRBV5-1
CDR3aa: CASSLGDEGYTF
CDR3nt: TGCGCCAGCAGCTTGGGGGATGAGGGCTACACCTTC

j_gene: TRBJ2-5
len: 13
abundance: few
d_gene: TRBD1
v_gene: TRBV24-1
CDR3aa: CATSGQAQETQYF
CDR3nt: TGTGCCACCAGCGGACAGGCCCAAGAGACCCAGTACTTC

j_gene: TRBJ2-4
len: 14
abundance: few
d_gene: NA
v_gene: TRBV6-1
CDR3aa: CASSEVGAKNIQYF
CDR3nt: TGTGCCAGCAGTGAAGTGGGGGCCAAAAACATTCAGTACTTC

j_gene: TRBJ1-2
len: 15
abundance: few
d_gene: TRBD1
v_gene: TRBV2
CDR3aa: CASSEDRGPAYGYTF
CDR3nt: TGTGCCAGCAGTGAAGACAGGGGGCCCGCCTATGGCTACACCTTC

j_gene: TRBJ2-1
len: 16
abundance: few
d_gene: TRBD2
v_gene: TRBV5-1
CDR3aa: CASSLWRGGSYNEQFF
CDR3nt: TGCGCCAGCAGCTTGTGGCGGGGGGGCTCCTACAATGAGCAGTTCTTC

j_gene: TRBJ1-1
len: 13
abundance: NA
d_gene: TRBD1
v_gene: TRBV12-3/TRBV12-4
CDR3aa: CASIDREVTEAFF
CDR3nt: TGTGCCAGCATTGACAGGGAGGTCACTGAAGCTTTCTTT

j_gene: TRBJ1-6
len: 16
abundance: NA
d_gene: NA
v_gene: TRBV13
CDR3aa: CASRAAGRRLISPLHF
CDR3nt: TGTGCCAGCAGAGCTGCTGGGCGTAGGTTGATTTCACCCCTCCACTTT

j_gene: TRBJ2-7
len: 12
abundance: many
d_gene: NA
v_gene: TRBV2
CDR3aa: CASSSRVGEQYF
CDR3nt: TGTGCCAGCAGTTCAAGGGTAGGCGAGCAGTACTTC

j_gene: TRBJ1-1
len: 14
abundance: many
d_gene: TRBD1
v_gene: TRBV28
CDR3aa: CASSLYDRVLGAFF
CDR3nt: TGTGCCAGCAGTTTATACGACAGGGTGTTGGGAGCTTTCTTT

j_gene: TRBJ2-5
len: 15
abundance: many
d_gene: TRBD2
v_gene: TRBV27
CDR3aa: CASSLAGGSTETQYF
CDR3nt: TGTGCCAGCAGTTTAGCGGGGGGATCCACGGAGACCCAGTACTTC

j_gene: TRBJ1-1
len: 13
abundance: many
d_gene: TRBD1
v_gene: TRBV24-1
CDR3aa: CATRGQGRTEAFF
CDR3nt: TGTGCCACGCGGGGACAGGGAAGGACTGAAGCTTTCTTT

j_gene: TRBJ2-1
len: 14
abundance: NA
d_gene: NA
v_gene: TRBV29-1
CDR3aa: CSVEMGGAYNEQFF
CDR3nt: TGCAGCGTTGAGATGGGGGGAGCCTACAATGAGCAGTTCTTC

j_gene: TRBJ1-2
len: 13
abundance: many
d_gene: NA
v_gene: TRBV2
CDR3aa: CARSPQENYGYTF
CDR3nt: TGTGCCAGGAGTCCCCAGGAGAACTATGGCTACACCTTC

j_gene: TRBJ2-7
len: 13
abundance: many
d_gene: NA
v_gene: TRBV7-8
CDR3aa: CASTLRGTYEQYF
CDR3nt: TGTGCCAGCACCCTTCGGGGGACCTACGAGCAGTACTTC

j_gene: TRBJ1-1
len: 16
abundance: NA
d_gene: NA
v_gene: TRBV20-1
CDR3aa: CSARFPGGTVQVEAFF
CDR3nt: TGCAGTGCTAGATTTCCGGGAGGGACTGTCCAGGTTGAAGCTTTCTTT

j_gene: TRBJ1-1
len: 13
abundance: few
d_gene: TRBD1
v_gene: TRBV2
CDR3aa: CATARDRGLEAFF
CDR3nt: TGTGCCACGGCCCGGGACAGGGGGCTTGAAGCTTTCTTT

j_gene: TRBJ2-3
len: 16
abundance: many
d_gene: TRBD2
v_gene: TRBV2
CDR3aa: CASRRASGGSPDTQYF
CDR3nt: TGTGCCAGCAGGCGAGCTAGCGGGGGATCCCCAGATACGCAGTATTTT

j_gene: TRBJ2-1
len: 15
abundance: many
d_gene: TRBD2
v_gene: TRBV7-9
CDR3aa: CASSSLAGEYNEQFF
CDR3nt: TGTGCCAGCAGCTCACTAGCGGGGGAATACAATGAGCAGTTCTTC

j_gene: TRBJ2-1
len: 13
abundance: many
d_gene: NA
v_gene: TRBV12-3/TRBV12-4
CDR3aa: CASTFAGNNEQFF
CDR3nt: TGTGCCAGCACCTTTGCGGGGAACAATGAGCAGTTCTTC

j_gene: TRBJ2-1
len: 17
abundance: few
d_gene: NA
v_gene: TRBV18
CDR3aa: CASSPPAPTLSYNEQFF
CDR3nt: TGTGCCAGCTCACCACCGGCCCCTACTCTCTCCTACAATGAGCAGTTCTTC

j_gene: TRBJ1-4
len: 15
abundance: few
d_gene: NA
v_gene: TRBV7-8
CDR3aa: CASSLVARGDEKLFF
CDR3nt: TGTGCCAGCAGCTTGGTTGCGCGCGGGGATGAAAAACTGTTTTTT

j_gene: TRBJ2-5
len: 15
abundance: few
d_gene: NA
v_gene: TRBV7-9
CDR3aa: CASSLDGGSQETQYF
CDR3nt: TGTGCCAGCAGCTTAGATGGTGGATCTCAAGAGACCCAGTACTTC

j_gene: TRBJ2-5
len: 13
abundance: many
d_gene: NA
v_gene: TRBV20-1
CDR3aa: CSATVSLQETQYF
CDR3nt: TGCAGTGCTACGGTCAGCCTCCAAGAGACCCAGTACTTC

j_gene: TRBJ2-7
len: 11
abundance: many
d_gene: TRBD1
v_gene: TRBV28
CDR3aa: CASSRGYEQYF
CDR3nt: TGTGCCAGCAGCAGGGGGTACGAGCAGTACTTC

j_gene: TRBJ2-2
len: 17
abundance: NA
d_gene: TRBD2
v_gene: TRBV12-3/TRBV12-4
CDR3aa: CASRPGLAVINTGELFF
CDR3nt: TGTGCCAGCCGCCCGGGACTAGCGGTGATCAACACCGGGGAGCTGTTTTTT